This paragraph covers one T cell receptor beta chain sequence. The antigen remains unidentified. The entry originates in a study of identical twins. Study-wide results and limits: Out-of-frame alpha sequences shared by twins were enriched for low generation probability. Findings depended on cross-sectional statistics rather than tracking the same donors. Model-predicted out-of-frame TCR alpha sharing fell below observed values in monozygotic twins.

TCRdb re-called the 5' RACE reads through MiXCR, storing one row per CDR3 protein. The sample contains approximately 94,000 distinct CDR3 sequences, 5.9% of which appear only once. The CDR3 runs to 16 residues. The ends lost 5 bases at V and 6 bases at J; junction bases unmatched: 10. The germline CDR1 and CDR2 sequences are MNHEY and SMNVEV (reference sequence). This TCR was sampled from a woman between 50 and 59 years old in good health. The V gene is TRBV27, the J gene TRBJ2-4; TRBD2 aligns across 10 bases. The sequenced material came from memory T cells sorted from blood. The CDR3 bases are TGTGCCAGCAGTCCTCGAGCGGGAGGGCCGGCAAACATTCAGTACTTC. Translated, it gives CASSPRAGGPANIQYF.